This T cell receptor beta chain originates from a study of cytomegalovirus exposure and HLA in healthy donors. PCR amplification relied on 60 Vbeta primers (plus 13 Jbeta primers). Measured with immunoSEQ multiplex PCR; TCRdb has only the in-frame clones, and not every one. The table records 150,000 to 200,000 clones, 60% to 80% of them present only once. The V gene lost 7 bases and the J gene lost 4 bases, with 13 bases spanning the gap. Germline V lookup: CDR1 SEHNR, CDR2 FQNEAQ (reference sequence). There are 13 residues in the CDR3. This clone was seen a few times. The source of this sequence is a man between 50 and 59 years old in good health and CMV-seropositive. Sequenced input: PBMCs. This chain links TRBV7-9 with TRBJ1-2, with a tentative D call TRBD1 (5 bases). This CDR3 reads CASTGGALYGYTF. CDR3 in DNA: TGTGCCAGCACCGGTGGGGCCCTCTATGGCTACACCTTC. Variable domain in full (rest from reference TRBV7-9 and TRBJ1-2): DTGVSQNPRHKITKRGQNVTFRCDPISEHNRLYWYRQTLGQGPEFLTYFQNEAQLEKSRLLSDRFSAERPKGSFSTLEIQRTEQGDSAMYLCASTGGALYGYTFGSGTRLTVV.